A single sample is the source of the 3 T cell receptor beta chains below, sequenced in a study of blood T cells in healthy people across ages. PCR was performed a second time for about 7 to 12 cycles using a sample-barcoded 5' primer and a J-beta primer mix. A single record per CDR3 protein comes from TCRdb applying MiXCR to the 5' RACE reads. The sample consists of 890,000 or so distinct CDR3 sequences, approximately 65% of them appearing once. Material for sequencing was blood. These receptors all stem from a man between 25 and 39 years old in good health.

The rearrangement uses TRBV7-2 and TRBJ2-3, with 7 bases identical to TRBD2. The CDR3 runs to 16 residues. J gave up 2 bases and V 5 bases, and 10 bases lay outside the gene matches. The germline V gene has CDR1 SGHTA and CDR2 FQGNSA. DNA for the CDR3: TGTGCCAGCAGCCCCGGGGCTAGCGGTAACACAGATACGCAGTATTTT. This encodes CASSPGASGNTDTQYF.

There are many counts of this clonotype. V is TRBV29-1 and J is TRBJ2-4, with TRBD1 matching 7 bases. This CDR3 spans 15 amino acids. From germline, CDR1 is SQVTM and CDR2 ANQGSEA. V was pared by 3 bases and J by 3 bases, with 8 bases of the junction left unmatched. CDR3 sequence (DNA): TGCAGCGTTGACATAGGGGGCTTGGGCAAAAACATTCAGTACTTC. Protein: CSVDIGGLGKNIQYF.

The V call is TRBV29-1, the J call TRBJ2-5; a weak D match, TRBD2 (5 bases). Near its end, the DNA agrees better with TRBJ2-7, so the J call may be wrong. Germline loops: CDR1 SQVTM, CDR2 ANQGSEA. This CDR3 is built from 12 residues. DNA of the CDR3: TGCAGCGTTTTCGGGGATTCCTACGAGCAGTACTTC. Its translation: CSVFGDSYEQYF.